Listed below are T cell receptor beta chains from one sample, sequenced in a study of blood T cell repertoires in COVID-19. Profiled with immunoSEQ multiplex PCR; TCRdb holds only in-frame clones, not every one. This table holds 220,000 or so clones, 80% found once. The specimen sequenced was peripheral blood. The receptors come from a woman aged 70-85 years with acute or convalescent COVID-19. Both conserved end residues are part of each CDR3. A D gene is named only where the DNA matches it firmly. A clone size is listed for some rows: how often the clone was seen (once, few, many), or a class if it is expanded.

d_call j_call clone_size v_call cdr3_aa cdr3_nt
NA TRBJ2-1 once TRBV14 CASSYGSQDNEQFF TGTGCCAGCAGCTACGGGTCCCAAGACAATGAGCAGTTCTTC
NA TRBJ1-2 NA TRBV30 CAWRHGEGNYGYTF TGTGCCTGGAGACACGGGGAGGGGAACTATGGCTACACCTTC
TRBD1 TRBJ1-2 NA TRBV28 CASRLSGGGYTF TGTGCCAGCCGACTCTCAGGGGGAGGCTACACCTTC
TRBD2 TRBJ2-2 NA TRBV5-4 CASSPRLAVNTGELFF TGTGCCAGCAGCCCAAGACTAGCGGTGAACACCGGGGAGCTGTTTTTT
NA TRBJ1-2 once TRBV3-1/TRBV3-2 CASSQGAQSYGYTF TGTGCCAGCAGCCAGGGGGCGCAGTCCTATGGCTACACCTTC
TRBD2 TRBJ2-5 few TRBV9 CASSVVGSGRSGETQYF TGTGCCAGCAGCGTAGTGGGTAGCGGGAGATCGGGAGAGACCCAGTACTTC
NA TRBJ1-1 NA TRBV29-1 CSVSYPGTEAFF TGCAGCGTCTCGTACCCCGGGACTGAAGCTTTCTTT
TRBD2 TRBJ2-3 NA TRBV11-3 CASSLGTSGAQYF TGTGCCAGCAGCTTAGGAACTAGCGGGGCGCAGTATTTT
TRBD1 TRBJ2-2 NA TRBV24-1 CATSDFAGTGNTGELFF TGTGCCACCAGTGATTTCGCCGGGACAGGCAACACCGGGGAGCTGTTTTTT
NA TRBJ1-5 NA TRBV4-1 CASSKIGGSPQHF TGCGCCAGCAGCAAGATAGGGGGATCGCCCCAGCATTTT
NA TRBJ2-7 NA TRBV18 CASSPPTGVGEQYF TGTGCCAGCTCACCACCGACGGGAGTAGGCGAGCAGTACTTC
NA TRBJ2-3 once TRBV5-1 CASSLTSNLDTQYF TGCGCCAGCAGCTTGACTAGCAATTTAGATACGCAGTATTTT
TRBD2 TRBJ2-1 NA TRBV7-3 CASSLWASGGSSSYNEQFF TGTGCCAGCAGCTTATGGGCCTCGGGCGGGAGCAGCTCCTACAATGAGCAGTTCTTC
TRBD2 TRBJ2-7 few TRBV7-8 CASSLVLAGAGEQYF TGTGCCAGCAGCTTAGTCCTAGCGGGAGCAGGTGAGCAGTACTTC
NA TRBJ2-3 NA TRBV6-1 CASSDRVADTQYF TGTGCCAGCAGTGACAGGGTCGCTGATACGCAGTATTTT
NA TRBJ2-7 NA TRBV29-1 CSGRRQGRGEQYF TGCAGCGGACGCAGACAGGGGAGGGGCGAGCAGTACTTC
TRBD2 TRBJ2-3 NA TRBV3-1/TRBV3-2 CASSKRTSGRAVTDTQYF TGTGCCAGCAGCAAAAGGACTAGCGGGAGGGCAGTGACAGATACGCAGTATTTT
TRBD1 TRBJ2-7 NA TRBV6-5 CASSYRRDRPTYEQYF TGTGCCAGCAGTTACCGCCGGGACAGACCTACCTACGAGCAGTACTTC
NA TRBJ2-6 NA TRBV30 CAWTPKAGTSGANVLTF TGTGCCTGGACCCCCAAGGCGGGTACCTCTGGGGCCAACGTCCTGACTTTC
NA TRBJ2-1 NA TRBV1 CTSSSGIGHEQFF TGCACCAGTTCTAGCGGGATCGGCCATGAGCAGTTCTTC
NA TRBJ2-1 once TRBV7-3 CASSSSTANNEQFF TGTGCCAGCAGCTCATCGACAGCCAACAATGAGCAGTTCTTC
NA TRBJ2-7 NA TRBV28 CASSLGQTSYEQYF TGTGCCAGCAGTTTGGGGCAGACTTCCTACGAGCAGTACTTC
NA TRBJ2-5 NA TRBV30 CAWRGGFRETQYF TGTGCCTGGAGAGGAGGTTTTCGTGAGACCCAGTACTTC
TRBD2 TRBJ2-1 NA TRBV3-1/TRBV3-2 CATKLAGGSNEQFF TGTGCCACGAAACTAGCGGGAGGTAGCAATGAGCAGTTCTTC
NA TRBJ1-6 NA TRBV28 CASSPRQYNSPLHF TGTGCCAGCAGCCCCCGACAGTATAATTCACCCCTCCACTTT
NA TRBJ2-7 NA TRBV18 CASSPPSRDKSEQYF TGTGCCAGCTCACCGCCGTCTAGGGACAAAAGCGAGCAGTACTTC
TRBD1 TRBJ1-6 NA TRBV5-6 CASSLAGQGTSPLHF TGTGCCAGCAGCTTGGCGGGACAGGGTACTTCACCCCTCCACTTT
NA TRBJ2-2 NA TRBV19 CASSIGHYTGELFF TGTGCCAGTAGTATAGGACACTACACCGGGGAGCTGTTTTTT
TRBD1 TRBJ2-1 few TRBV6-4 CASSSGQGGNEQFF TGTGCCAGCAGTTCGGGACAGGGAGGAAATGAGCAGTTCTTC
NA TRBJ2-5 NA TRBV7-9 CASSLGSSRRHQETQYF TGTGCCAGCAGCTTAGGATCGTCAAGGCGGCACCAAGAGACCCAGTACTTC
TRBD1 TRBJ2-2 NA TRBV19 CASSTQGAGELFF TGTGCCAGTAGTACTCAGGGGGCCGGGGAGCTGTTTTTT
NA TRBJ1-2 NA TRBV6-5 CASSSTAGYGYTF TGTGCCAGCAGTTCGACAGCTGGCTATGGCTACACCTTC
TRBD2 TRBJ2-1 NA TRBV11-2 CASSHGTSGTGEQFF TGTGCCAGCAGCCACGGGACTAGCGGGACTGGTGAGCAGTTCTTC
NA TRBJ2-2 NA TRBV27 CASRRNTGELFF TGTGCCAGCAGGAGAAACACCGGGGAGCTGTTTTTT
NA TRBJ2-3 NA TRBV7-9 CASSWWEAGDTQYF TGTGCCAGCAGCTGGTGGGAGGCGGGAGATACGCAGTATTTT
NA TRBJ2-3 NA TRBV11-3 CASSRDSSSTDTQYF TGTGCCAGCAGCCGAGACAGCTCTAGCACAGATACGCAGTATTTT
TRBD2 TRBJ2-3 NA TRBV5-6 CASSFGGRALGADTQYF TGTGCCAGCAGCTTTGGCGGGAGGGCCCTCGGGGCAGATACGCAGTATTTT
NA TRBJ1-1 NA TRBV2 CASSVAVMNTEAFF TGTGCCAGCAGTGTGGCAGTCATGAACACTGAAGCTTTCTTT
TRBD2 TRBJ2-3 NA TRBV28 CASRDSAGGPSWGDTQYF TGTGCCAGCAGAGACTCAGCGGGAGGGCCGAGTTGGGGAGATACGCAGTATTTT
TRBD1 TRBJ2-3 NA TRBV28 CASSRTGDSTDTQYF TGTGCCAGCAGTCGGACAGGGGACAGCACAGATACGCAGTATTTT
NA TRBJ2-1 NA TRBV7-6 CASSSLGGGSSYNEQFF TGTGCCAGCAGCTCCCTAGGGGGGGGGAGCTCCTACAATGAGCAGTTCTTC
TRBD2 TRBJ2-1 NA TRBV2 CASRETGTSGYNEQFF TGTGCCAGCAGGGAAACCGGGACTAGCGGATACAATGAGCAGTTCTTC
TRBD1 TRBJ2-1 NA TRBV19 CASRNRGSSYNEQFF TGTGCCAGTAGAAACAGGGGAAGCTCCTACAATGAGCAGTTCTTC